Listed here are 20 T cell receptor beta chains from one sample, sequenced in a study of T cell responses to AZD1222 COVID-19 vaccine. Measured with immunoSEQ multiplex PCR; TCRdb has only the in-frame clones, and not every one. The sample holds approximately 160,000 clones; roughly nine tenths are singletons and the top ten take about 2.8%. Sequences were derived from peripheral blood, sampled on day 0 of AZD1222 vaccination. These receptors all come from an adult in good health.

CDR3 DNA sequence: TGTGCCAGCAGCAAAAGTCAGGATTACGAGCAGTACTTC. The encoded protein is CASSKSQDYEQYF. The chain is built from TRBV3-1 (or the pseudogene TRBV3-2) and TRBJ2-7; D not certain. V was trimmed by 5 bases and J by 4 bases, leaving 12 bases between them. CDR3 length: 13 amino acids. From germline, CDR1 is LGHDT and CDR2 YNNKEL (reference sequence).

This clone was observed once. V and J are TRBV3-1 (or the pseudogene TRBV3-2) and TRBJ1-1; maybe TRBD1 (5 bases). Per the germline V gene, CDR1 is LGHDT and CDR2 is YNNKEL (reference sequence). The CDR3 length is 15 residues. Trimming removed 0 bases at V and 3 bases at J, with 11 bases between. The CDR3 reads CASSQESPGHTEAFF. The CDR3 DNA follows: TGTGCCAGCAGCCAAGAGTCTCCGGGACACACTGAAGCTTTCTTT.

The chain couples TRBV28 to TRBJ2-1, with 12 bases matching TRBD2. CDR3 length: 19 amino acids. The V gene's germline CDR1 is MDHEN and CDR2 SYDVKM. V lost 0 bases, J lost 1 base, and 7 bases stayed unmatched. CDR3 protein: CASSLWSSGRAGSYNEQFF. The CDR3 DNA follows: TGTGCCAGCAGTTTATGGTCTAGCGGGAGGGCCGGGTCCTACAATGAGCAGTTCTTC.

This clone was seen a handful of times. The DNA for the CDR3 is TGTGCCAGCCGCCAGGGGAGGTCGGAAGCTTTCTTT. It is translated as CASRQGRSEAFF. The V and J genes are TRBV7-2 and TRBJ1-1, with D tentatively TRBD1 (6 bases). The CDR3 runs to 12 residues. Germline V CDR1 and CDR2: SGHTA, FQGNSA. Trimming pared 8 bases from V and 8 bases from J, leaving 15 bases between.

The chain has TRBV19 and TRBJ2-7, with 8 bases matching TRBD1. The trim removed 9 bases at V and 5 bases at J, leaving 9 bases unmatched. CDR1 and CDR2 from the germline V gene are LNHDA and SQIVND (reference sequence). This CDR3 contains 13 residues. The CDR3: CASGGQVGHEQYF. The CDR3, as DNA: TGTGCCAGCGGGGGACAGGTTGGTCACGAGCAGTACTTC.

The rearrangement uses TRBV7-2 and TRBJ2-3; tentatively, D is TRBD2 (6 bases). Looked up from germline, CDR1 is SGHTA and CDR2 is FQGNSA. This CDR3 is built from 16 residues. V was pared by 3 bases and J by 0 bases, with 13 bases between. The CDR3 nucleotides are TGTGCCAGCAGCTTGGGGACTGGTAGTAGCACAGATACGCAGTATTTT. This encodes CASSLGTGSSTDTQYF.

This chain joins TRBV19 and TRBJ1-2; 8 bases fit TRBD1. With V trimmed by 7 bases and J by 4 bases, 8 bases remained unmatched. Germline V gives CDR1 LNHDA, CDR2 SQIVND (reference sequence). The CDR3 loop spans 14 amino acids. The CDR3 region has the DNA TGTGCCAGTATCTCGGACAGGGCGGGCTATGGCTACACCTTC. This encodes CASISDRAGYGYTF.

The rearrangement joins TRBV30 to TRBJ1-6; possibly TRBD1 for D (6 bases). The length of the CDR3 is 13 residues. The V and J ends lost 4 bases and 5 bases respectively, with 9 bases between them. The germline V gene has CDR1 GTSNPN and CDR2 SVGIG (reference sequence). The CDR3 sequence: CAWTGANNSPLHF. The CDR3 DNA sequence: TGTGCCTGGACAGGGGCAAATAATTCACCCCTCCACTTT.

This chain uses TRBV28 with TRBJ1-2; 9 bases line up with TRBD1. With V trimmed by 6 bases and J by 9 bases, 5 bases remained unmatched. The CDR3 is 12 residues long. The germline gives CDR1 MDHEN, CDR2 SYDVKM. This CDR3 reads CASRTGGESYTF. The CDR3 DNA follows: TGTGCCAGCAGAACAGGGGGCGAGAGCTACACCTTC.

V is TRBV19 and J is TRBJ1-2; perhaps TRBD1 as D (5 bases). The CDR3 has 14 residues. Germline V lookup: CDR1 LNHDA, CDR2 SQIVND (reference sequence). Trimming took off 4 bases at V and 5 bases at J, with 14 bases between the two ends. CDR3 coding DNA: TGTGCCAGTAGTAGTAGGGGACCGCCATATGGCTACACCTTC. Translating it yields CASSSRGPPYGYTF.

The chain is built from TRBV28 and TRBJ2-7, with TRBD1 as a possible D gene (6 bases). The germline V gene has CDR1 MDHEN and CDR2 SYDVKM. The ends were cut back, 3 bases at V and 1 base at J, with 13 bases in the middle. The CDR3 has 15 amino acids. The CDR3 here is CASSLRGSRSYEQYF. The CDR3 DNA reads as TGTGCCAGCAGTTTGAGGGGGTCCCGTTCCTACGAGCAGTACTTC.

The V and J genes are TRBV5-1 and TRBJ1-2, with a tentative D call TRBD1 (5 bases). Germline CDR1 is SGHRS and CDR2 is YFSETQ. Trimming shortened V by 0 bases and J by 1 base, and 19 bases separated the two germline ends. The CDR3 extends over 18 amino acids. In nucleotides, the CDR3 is TGCGCCAGCAGCTTGGAAACGCGTGGGGTGGGACTTAACTATGGCTACACCTTC. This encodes CASSLETRGVGLNYGYTF. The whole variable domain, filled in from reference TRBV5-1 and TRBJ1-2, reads KAGVTQTPRYLIKTRGQQVTLSCSPISGHRSVSWYQQTPGQGLQFLFEYFSETQRNKGNFPGRFSGRQFSNSRSEMNVSTLELGDSALYLCASSLETRGVGLNYGYTFGSGTRLTVV.

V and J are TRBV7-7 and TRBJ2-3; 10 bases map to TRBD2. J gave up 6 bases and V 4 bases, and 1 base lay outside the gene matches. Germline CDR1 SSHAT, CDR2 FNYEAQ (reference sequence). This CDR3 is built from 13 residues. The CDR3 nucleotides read TGTGCCAGCAGCTCACTAGCGGGGGATACGCAGTATTTT. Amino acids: CASSSLAGDTQYF. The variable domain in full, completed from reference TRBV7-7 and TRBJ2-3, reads GAGVSQSPRYKVTKRGQDVTLRCDPISSHATLYWYQQALGQGPEFLTYFNYEAQPDKSGLPSDRFSAERPEGSISTLTIQRTEQRDSAMYRCASSSLAGDTQYFGPGTRLTVL.

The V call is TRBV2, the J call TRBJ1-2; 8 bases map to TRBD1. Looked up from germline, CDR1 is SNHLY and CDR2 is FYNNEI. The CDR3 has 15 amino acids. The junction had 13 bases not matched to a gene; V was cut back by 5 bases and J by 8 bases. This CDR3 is CASSTGPWTGRGYTF. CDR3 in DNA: TGTGCCAGCAGTACCGGCCCCTGGACAGGGAGAGGCTACACCTTC.

The CDR3 coding sequence is TGTGCCAGCAGTTACTCTTGGGTTGCAACTAATGAAAAACTGTTTTTT. Translation: CASSYSWVATNEKLFF. The chain is built from TRBV6-5 and TRBJ1-4; D is undetermined. Per the germline V gene, CDR1 is MNHEY and CDR2 is SVGAGI. This CDR3 has 16 residues. The V gene lost 0 bases and the J gene lost 0 bases, with 8 bases spanning the gap.

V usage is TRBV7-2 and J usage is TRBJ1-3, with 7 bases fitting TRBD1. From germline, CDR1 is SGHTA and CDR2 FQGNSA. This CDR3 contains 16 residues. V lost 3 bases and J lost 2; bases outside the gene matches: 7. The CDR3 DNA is TGTGCCAGCAGCTTGGGCCGACAGGGAACTGGAAACACCATATATTTT. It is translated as CASSLGRQGTGNTIYF.

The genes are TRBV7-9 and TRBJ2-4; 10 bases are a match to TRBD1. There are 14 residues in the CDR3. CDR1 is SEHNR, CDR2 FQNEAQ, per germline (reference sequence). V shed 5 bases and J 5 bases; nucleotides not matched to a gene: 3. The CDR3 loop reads CASSHGTGENIQYF. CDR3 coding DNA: TGTGCCAGCAGCCATGGGACAGGGGAAAACATTCAGTACTTC.

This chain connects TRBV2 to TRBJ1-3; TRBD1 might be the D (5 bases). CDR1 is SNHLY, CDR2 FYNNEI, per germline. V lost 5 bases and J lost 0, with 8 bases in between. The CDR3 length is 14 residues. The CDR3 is CASSKDNSGNTIYF. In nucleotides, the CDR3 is TGTGCCAGCAGTAAGGACAACTCTGGAAACACCATATATTTT.

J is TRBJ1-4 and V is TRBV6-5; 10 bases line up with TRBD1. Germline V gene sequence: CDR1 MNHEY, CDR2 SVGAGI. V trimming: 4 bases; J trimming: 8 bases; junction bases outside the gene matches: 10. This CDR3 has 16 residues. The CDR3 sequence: CASSSSPGQGSEKLFF. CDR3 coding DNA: TGTGCCAGCAGTTCCTCACCGGGACAGGGGTCAGAAAAACTGTTTTTT.

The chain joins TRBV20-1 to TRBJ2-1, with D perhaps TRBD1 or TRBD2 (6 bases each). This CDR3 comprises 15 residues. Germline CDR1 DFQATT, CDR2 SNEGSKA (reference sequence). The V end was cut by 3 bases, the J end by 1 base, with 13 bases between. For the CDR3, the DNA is TGCAGTGCTAGTCTGGGGGCGGGGTCCTACAATGAGCAGTTCTTC. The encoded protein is CSASLGAGSYNEQFF.